The 13 T cell receptor beta chains reported below all come from one sample, sequenced in a study of OX40 agonist ivuxolimab in advanced cancers. The library was obtained by the immunoSEQ multiplex PCR assay. The source is immuneACCESS, and TCRdb retained only in-frame sequences with V and J called. Part of the clones is not carried over; for the studies checked, unresolved V genes explain less than half of this, and the remainder is unexplained. The sample has about 25,000 clones on record, around 85% of them singletons. Approximately 40% of the sample lies in the top ten. The source material was CD4+ or CD8+ T cells sorted from blood, sampled in a trial of the OX40 agonist ivuxolimab. The receptors here all came from an adult with an advanced solid tumor such as melanoma, head and neck, liver or kidney cancer.

This rearrangement joins TRBV11-2 to TRBJ2-7; tentative D call: TRBD1 (6 bases). Germline CDR1 and CDR2: SGHAT and FQNNGV. V lost 3 bases to trimming and J lost 7 bases, with 13 bases between them. There are 13 residues in the CDR3. The CDR3 sequence: CASSLNRVEEQYF. The CDR3 nucleotides are TGTGCCAGCAGCTTGAACAGGGTTGAGGAGCAGTACTTC.

The genes are TRBV10-2 and TRBJ2-7; D unresolved. CDR3 length: 10 residues. Germline V gives CDR1 WSHSY, CDR2 SAAADI. V dropped 2 bases and J dropped 6 bases, with 2 bases sitting between them. The CDR3 DNA reads as TGCGCCAGCAGTGAGGGCGAGCAGTACTTC. Its translation: CASSEGEQYF.

The chain joins TRBV18 to TRBJ2-2; D remains ambiguous. The CDR3 spans 12 residues. V was cut by 2 bases and J by 5 bases, with 3 bases left in between. CDR1 and CDR2 (germline): KGHSH, LQKENI. The CDR3 spells CASSPITGELFF. CDR3 bases: TGTGCCAGCTCACCAATTACCGGGGAGCTGTTTTTT.

V usage is TRBV27 and J usage is TRBJ2-1, with D perhaps TRBD2 (6 bases). Germline V gene sequence: CDR1 MNHEY, CDR2 SMNVEV (reference sequence). The germline V and J ends were trimmed by 7 bases and 4 bases, with 17 bases remaining between them. CDR3 size: 15 residues. The CDR3 nucleotides are TGTGCCAGCACCCCCGGCAGCGGGCCTTACAATGAGCAGTTCTTC. Protein: CASTPGSGPYNEQFF.

V gene TRBV4-1 combines with J gene TRBJ1-2; D may be TRBD1 (5 bases). CDR1 is MGHRA, CDR2 YSYEKL, per germline. The CDR3 covers 15 residues. The V and J ends lost 2 bases and 2 bases respectively, with 12 bases between them. The CDR3 spells CASSQTGETNYGYTF. CDR3 nucleotide sequence: TGCGCCAGCAGCCAAACGGGGGAAACGAACTATGGCTACACCTTC.

The chain combines TRBV10-3 with TRBJ2-7; 7 bases are shared with TRBD1. The ends lost 3 bases at V and 2 bases at J; junction bases unmatched: 10. Germline V CDR1 and CDR2: ENHRY, SYGVKD. The CDR3 consists of 16 residues. The CDR3 loop is CAISDDDREIPYEQYF. The DNA for the CDR3 is TGTGCCATCAGTGACGACGACAGGGAAATTCCCTACGAGCAGTACTTC.

The chain couples TRBV2 to TRBJ2-5; TRBD1 or TRBD2 may be the D gene (5 bases each). In germline, CDR1 is SNHLY, CDR2 FYNNEI. V was pared by 3 bases and J by 5 bases, with 19 bases between. CDR3 length: 16 residues. CDR3 nucleotide sequence: TGTGCCAGCAGTGACCCCCGTGGGGGAGTGGGGGAGACCCAGTACTTC. The encoded protein is CASSDPRGGVGETQYF.

A few counts support this clone. This chain links TRBV2 with TRBJ1-5, with no clear D. The CDR3 consists of 14 residues. V was cut by 3 bases and J by 0 bases, with 6 bases left in between. The V gene's germline CDR1 is SNHLY and CDR2 FYNNEI. The CDR3 loop reads CASSDLGSNQPQHF. The CDR3 bases are TGTGCCAGCAGTGACCTTGGTAGCAATCAGCCCCAGCATTTT.

The chain couples TRBV7-2 to TRBJ1-2, with D unresolved. The CDR3 totals 12 residues. The germline V gene encodes CDR1 SGHTA and CDR2 FQGNSA. V lost 1 base and J lost 6, with 6 bases in between. The CDR3 loop reads CASSLGQNGYTF. In nucleotides, the CDR3 is TGTGCCAGCAGCTTAGGTCAGAATGGCTACACCTTC.

The V gene is TRBV20-1, the J gene TRBJ2-2; no definite D call. In germline, CDR1 is DFQATT, CDR2 SNEGSKA (reference sequence). This CDR3 region has 11 residues. Trimming took 6 bases from V and 5 from J, leaving 7 bases between them. CDR3 sequence (DNA): TGCAGTGCGGATCGTACCGGGGAGCTGTTTTTT. Its protein is CSADRTGELFF.

The chain is built from TRBV2 and TRBJ1-4; the D is unclear. Germline V CDR1 and CDR2: SNHLY, FYNNEI. V was clipped by 4 bases and J by 6 bases, with 12 bases between them. The length of the CDR3 is 14 residues. This CDR3 reads CASSAGFSDEKLFF. The CDR3 nucleotides read TGTGCCAGCAGTGCCGGGTTTTCGGATGAAAAACTGTTTTTT.

The sample holds one count of this clone. This sequence joins TRBV5-5 and TRBJ1-2; unclear D gene. The CDR3 contains 13 residues. V dropped 2 bases and J dropped 4 bases, with 9 bases sitting between them. Germline CDR1 and CDR2: SGHKS and YYEKEE (reference sequence). CDR3 residues: CASSFPGSYGYTF. CDR3 bases: TGTGCCAGCAGCTTCCCGGGCTCCTATGGCTACACCTTC.

J is TRBJ1-2 and V is TRBV6-5, with TRBD1 matching 9 bases. The junction had 5 bases not matched to a gene; V was cut back by 6 bases and J by 6 bases. The CDR3 length is 13 residues. Germline lookup yields CDR1 MNHEY and CDR2 SVGAGI. The CDR3 spells CASRPDRGDGYTF. Written as DNA, the CDR3 is TGTGCCAGCAGACCGGACAGGGGAGATGGCTACACCTTC.